This T cell receptor beta chain is from a study of shared clonotypes between healthy human individuals. Looking at the study overall: Each donor contributed plates that comprised three CD4 naive, three CD4 memory, two CD8 naive and one CD8 memory.

This table comes from immunoSEQ multiplex PCR, and its TCRdb copy is limited to in-frame clones, with some not included. The sample has more than 1 million clones; 70% to 80% are singletons. Study-level results: On the whole, naive subsets had larger estimated richness than memory subsets had.

As to this clone: Its specificity is unknown.

The CDR3 runs to 14 residues. Trimming took 10 bases from V and 7 from J, leaving 19 bases between them. The germline V gene encodes CDR1 MNHNS and CDR2 SASEGT. The TCR sequence derives from a man between 18 and 29 years old in good health. Some clones in this sample may be carry-over from other donors' samples. The sequencing sample was made of memory CD4+ T cells from PBMCs. The subset is: CD45RA-negative fraction. The gene calls are TRBV6-1 and TRBJ2-2; D is uncertain. The CDR3 coding sequence is TGTGCCACCTGTCCTAGGCCCACCGGCGGGGAGCTGTTTTTT. It is translated as CATCPRPTGGELFF.